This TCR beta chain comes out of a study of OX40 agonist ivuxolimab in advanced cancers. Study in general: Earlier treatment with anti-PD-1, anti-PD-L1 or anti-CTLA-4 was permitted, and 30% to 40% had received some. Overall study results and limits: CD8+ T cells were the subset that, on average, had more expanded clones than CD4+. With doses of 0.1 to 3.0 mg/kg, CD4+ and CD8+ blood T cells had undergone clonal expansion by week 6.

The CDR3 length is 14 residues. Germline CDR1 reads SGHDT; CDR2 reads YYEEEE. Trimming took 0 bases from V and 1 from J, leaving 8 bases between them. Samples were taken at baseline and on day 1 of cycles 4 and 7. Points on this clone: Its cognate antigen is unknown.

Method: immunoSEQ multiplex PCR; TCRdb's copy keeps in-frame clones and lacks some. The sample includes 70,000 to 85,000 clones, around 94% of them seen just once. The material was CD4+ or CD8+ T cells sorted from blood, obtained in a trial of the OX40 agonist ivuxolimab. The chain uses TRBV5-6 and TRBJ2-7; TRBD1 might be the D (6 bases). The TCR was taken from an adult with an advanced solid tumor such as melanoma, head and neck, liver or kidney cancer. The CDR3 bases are TGTGCCAGCAGCTTGGCGGACAGATCCTACGAGCAGTACTTC. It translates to CASSLADRSYEQYF. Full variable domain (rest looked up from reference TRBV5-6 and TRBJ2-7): DAGVTQSPTHLIKTRGQQVTLRCSPKSGHDTVSWYQQALGQGPQFIFQYYEEEERQRGNFPDRFSGHQFPNYSSELNVNALLLGDSALYLCASSLADRSYEQYFGPGTRLTVT.